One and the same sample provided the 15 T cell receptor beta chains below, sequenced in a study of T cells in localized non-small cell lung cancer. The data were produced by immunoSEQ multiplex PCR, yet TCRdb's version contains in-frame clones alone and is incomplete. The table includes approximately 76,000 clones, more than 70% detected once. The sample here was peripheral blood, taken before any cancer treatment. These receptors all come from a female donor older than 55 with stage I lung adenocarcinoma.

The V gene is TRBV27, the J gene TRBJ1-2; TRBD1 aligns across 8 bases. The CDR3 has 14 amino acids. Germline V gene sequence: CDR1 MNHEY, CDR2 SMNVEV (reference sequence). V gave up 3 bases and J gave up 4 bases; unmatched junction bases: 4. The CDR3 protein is CASSFRGQAYGYTF. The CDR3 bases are TGTGCCAGCAGTTTCCGGGGACAGGCCTATGGCTACACCTTC.

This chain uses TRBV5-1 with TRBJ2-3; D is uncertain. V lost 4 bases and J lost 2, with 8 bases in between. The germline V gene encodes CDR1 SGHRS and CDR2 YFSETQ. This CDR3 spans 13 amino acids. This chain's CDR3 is CASSTYITDTQYF. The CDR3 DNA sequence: TGCGCCAGCAGCACCTACATCACAGATACGCAGTATTTT. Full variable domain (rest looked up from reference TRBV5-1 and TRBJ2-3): KAGVTQTPRYLIKTRGQQVTLSCSPISGHRSVSWYQQTPGQGLQFLFEYFSETQRNKGNFPGRFSGRQFSNSRSEMNVSTLELGDSALYLCASSTYITDTQYFGPGTRLTVL.

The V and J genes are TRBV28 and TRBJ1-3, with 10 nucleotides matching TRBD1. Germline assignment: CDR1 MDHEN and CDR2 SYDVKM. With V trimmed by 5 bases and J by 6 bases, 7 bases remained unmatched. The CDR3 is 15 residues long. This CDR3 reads CASSPPGQGENTIYF. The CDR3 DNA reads TGTGCCAGCAGTCCCCCCGGACAGGGGGAAAACACCATATATTTT.

CDR3 loop: CASSPLGGAGENIQYF. The CDR3, as DNA: TGTGCCAGCAGCCCGTTAGGGGGGGCGGGGGAAAACATTCAGTACTTC. The chain carries TRBV7-9 and TRBJ2-4, with D tentatively TRBD2 (7 bases). The V end lost 5 bases, the J end lost 5 bases, and 19 bases lay between the germline ends. Germline CDR1 is SEHNR and CDR2 is FQNEAQ (reference sequence). The CDR3 extends over 16 amino acids.

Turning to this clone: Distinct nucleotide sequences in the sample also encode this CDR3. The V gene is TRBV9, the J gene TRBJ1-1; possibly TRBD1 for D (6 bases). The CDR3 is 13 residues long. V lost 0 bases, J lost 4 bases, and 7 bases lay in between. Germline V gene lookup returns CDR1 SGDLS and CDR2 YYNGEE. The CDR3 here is CASSVGTATEAFF. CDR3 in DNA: TGTGCCAGCAGCGTAGGGACAGCCACTGAAGCTTTCTTT. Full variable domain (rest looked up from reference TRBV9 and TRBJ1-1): DSGVTQTPKHLITATGQRVTLRCSPRSGDLSVYWYQQSLDQGLQFLIQYYNGEERAKGNILERFSAQQFPDLHSELNLSSLELGDSALYFCASSVGTATEAFFGQGTRLTVV.

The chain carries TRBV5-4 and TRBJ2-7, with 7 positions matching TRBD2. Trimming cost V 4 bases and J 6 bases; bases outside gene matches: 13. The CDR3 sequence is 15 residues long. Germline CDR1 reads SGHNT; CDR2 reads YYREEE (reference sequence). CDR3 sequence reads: CASSIMGGVSGEQYF. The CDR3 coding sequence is TGTGCCAGCAGCATAATGGGGGGGGTCTCGGGCGAGCAGTACTTC.

The CDR3 protein is CSVGQGTNQPQHF. As DNA, the CDR3 is TGCAGCGTTGGACAGGGAACAAATCAGCCCCAGCATTTT. This chain joins TRBV29-1 and TRBJ1-5, with 7 bases fitting TRBD1. Germline trimming cut 4 bases from V and 4 bases from J; bases unmatched to any gene: 4. CDR3 length equals 13 residues. Germline CDR1 is SQVTM and CDR2 is ANQGSEA.

CDR3 in amino acids: CASSLLNRRTEAFF. The DNA of the CDR3 is TGTGCCAGCAGCTTGTTGAACAGGCGAACTGAAGCTTTCTTT. The chain carries TRBV5-8 and TRBJ1-1; D possibly corresponds to TRBD1 (5 bases). CDR3 size: 14 residues. The ends were cut back, 1 base at V and 5 bases at J, with 12 bases in the middle. In germline, CDR1 is SGHTS, CDR2 YDEGEE.

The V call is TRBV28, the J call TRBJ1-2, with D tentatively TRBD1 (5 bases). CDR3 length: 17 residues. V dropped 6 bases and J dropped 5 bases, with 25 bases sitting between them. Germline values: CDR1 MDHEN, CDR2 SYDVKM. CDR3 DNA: TGTGCCAGCAGCTCCGAAACCCCTGGCAGGGATAGGTATGGCTACACCTTC. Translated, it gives CASSSETPGRDRYGYTF.

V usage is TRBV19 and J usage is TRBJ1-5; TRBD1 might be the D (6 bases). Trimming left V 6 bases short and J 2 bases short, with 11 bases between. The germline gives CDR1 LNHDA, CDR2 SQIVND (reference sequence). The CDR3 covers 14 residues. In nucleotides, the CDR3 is TGTGCCAGTAGACAGGGCGGTGGCAATCAGCCCCAGCATTTT. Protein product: CASRQGGGNQPQHF.

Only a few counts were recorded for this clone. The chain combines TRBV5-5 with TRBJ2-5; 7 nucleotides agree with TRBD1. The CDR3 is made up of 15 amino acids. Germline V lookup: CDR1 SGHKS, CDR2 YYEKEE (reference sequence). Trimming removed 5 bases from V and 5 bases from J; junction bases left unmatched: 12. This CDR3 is CASRSAPGGRETQYF. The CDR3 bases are TGTGCCAGCAGATCAGCCCCAGGGGGTCGGGAGACCCAGTACTTC.

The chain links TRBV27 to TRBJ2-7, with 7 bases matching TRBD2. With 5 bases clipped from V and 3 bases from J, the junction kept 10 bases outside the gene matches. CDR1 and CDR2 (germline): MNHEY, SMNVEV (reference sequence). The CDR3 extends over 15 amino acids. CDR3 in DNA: TGTGCCAGCAGTGGAGTGTCGAGCGGGAACTACGAGCAGTACTTC. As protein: CASSGVSSGNYEQYF.

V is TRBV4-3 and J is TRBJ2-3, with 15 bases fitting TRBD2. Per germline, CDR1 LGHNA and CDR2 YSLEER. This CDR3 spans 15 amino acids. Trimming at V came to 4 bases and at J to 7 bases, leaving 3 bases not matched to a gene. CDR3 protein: CASSRGLAGGNTQYF. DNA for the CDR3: TGCGCCAGCAGCCGGGGACTAGCGGGAGGTAATACGCAGTATTTT.

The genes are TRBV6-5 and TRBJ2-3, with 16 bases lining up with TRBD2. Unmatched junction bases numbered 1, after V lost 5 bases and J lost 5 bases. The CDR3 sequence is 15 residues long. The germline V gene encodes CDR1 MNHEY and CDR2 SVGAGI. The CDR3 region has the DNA TGTGCCAGCAGTGGGACTAGCGGGGGGGGAGATACGCAGTATTTT. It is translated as CASSGTSGGGDTQYF.

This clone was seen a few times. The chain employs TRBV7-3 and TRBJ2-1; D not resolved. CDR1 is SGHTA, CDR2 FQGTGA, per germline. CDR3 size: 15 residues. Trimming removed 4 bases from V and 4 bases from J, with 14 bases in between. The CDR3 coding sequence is TGTGCCAGCAGCTCTAAATTTGGTTCGTACAATGAGCAGTTCTTC. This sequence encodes CASSSKFGSYNEQFF.